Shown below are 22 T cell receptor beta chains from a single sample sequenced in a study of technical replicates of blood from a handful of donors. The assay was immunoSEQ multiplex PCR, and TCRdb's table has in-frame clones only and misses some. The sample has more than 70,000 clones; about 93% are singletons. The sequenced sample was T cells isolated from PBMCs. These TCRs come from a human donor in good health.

CDR3 DNA: TGTGCCAGCAGAGGACTAGCGGGAGGCCGGAATGAGCAGTTCTTC. Its protein is CASRGLAGGRNEQFF. The chain combines TRBV2 with TRBJ2-1; 14 bases agree with TRBD2. In germline, CDR1 is SNHLY, CDR2 FYNNEI. With 6 bases clipped from V and 7 bases from J, the junction kept 5 bases outside the gene matches. The length of the CDR3 is 15 residues.

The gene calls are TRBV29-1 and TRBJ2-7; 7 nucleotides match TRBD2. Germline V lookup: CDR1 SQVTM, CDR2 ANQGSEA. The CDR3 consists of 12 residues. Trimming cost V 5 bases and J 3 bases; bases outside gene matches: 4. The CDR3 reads CSVRPSGYEQYF. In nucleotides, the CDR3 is TGCAGCGTTCGCCCTAGCGGCTACGAGCAGTACTTC.

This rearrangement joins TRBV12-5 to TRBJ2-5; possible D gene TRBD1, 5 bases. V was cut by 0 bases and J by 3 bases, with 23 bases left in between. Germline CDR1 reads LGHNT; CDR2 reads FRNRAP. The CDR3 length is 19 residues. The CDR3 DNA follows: TGTGCTAGTGGTTTGGTACTCTTCGGCCAGGGTCGGTCAAAAGAGACCCAGTACTTC. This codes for CASGLVLFGQGRSKETQYF.

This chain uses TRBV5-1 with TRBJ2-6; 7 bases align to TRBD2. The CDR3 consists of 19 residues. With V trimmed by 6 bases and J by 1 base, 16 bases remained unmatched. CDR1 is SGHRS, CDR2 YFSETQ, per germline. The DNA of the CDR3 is TGCGCCAGCACTACTTGGATGGCCGGGGGGAGGTCTGGGGCCAACGTCCTGACTTTC. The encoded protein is CASTTWMAGGRSGANVLTF.

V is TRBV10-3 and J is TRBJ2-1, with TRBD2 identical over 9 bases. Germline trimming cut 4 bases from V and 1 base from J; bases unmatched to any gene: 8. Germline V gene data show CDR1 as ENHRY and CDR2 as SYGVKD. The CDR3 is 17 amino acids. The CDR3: CAISGASGDGSYNEQFF. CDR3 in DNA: TGTGCCATCAGTGGCGCTAGCGGGGATGGGTCCTACAATGAGCAGTTCTTC.

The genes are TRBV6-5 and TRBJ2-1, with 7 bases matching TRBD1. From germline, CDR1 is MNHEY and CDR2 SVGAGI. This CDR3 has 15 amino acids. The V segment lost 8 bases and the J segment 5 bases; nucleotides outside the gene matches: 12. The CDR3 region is CASGGPGQNNNEQFF. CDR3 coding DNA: TGTGCCAGCGGGGGTCCGGGACAGAACAACAATGAGCAGTTCTTC.

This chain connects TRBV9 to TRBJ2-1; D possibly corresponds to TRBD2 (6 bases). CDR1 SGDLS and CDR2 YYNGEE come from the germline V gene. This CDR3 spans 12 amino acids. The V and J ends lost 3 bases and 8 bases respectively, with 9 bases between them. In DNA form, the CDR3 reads TGTGCCAGCAGCGAGTGGGGGGATGAGCAGTTCTTC. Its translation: CASSEWGDEQFF.

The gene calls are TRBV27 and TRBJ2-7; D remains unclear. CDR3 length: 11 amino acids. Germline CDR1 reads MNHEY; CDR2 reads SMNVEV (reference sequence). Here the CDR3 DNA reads TGTGCGACTGACGGATCCTACGAGCAGTACTTC. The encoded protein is CATDGSYEQYF.

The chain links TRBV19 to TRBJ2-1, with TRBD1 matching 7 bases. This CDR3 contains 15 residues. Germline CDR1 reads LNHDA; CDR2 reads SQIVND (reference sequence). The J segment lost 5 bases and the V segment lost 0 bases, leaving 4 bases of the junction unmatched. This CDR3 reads CASSIEQGIDNEQFF. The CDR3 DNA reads TGTGCCAGTAGTATAGAACAGGGGATTGACAATGAGCAGTTCTTC.

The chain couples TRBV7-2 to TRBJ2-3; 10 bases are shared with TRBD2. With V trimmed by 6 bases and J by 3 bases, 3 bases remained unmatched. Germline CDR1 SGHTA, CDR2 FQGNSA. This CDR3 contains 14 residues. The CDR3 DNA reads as TGTGCCAGCAGACCAGCGGGGGGGACAGATACGCAGTATTTT. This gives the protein CASRPAGGTDTQYF.

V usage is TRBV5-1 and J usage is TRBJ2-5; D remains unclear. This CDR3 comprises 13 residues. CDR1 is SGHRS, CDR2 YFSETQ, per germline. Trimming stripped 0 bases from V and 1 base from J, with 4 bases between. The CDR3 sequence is CASSLVGQETQYF. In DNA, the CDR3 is TGCGCCAGCAGCTTGGTCGGCCAAGAGACCCAGTACTTC.

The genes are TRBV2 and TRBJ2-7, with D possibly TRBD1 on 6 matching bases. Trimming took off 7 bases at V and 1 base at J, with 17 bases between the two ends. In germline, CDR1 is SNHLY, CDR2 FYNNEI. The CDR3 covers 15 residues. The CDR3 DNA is TGTGCCAGCAACCCCCTCGACAGGCGTTCCTACGAGCAGTACTTC. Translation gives CASNPLDRRSYEQYF.

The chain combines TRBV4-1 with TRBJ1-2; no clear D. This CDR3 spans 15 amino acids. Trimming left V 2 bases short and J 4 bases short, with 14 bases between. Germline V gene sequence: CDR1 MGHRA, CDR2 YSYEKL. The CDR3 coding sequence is TGCGCCAGCAGCCAATGGGAGGGCGAGGGCTATGGCTACACCTTC. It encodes CASSQWEGEGYGYTF.

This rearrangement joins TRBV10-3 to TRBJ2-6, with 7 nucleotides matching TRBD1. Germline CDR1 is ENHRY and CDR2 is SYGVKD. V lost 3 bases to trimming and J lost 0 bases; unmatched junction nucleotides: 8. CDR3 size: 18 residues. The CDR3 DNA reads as TGTGCCATCAGTGACCCAACAGGGGCGGCCTCTGGGGCCAACGTCCTGACTTTC. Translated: CAISDPTGAASGANVLTF.

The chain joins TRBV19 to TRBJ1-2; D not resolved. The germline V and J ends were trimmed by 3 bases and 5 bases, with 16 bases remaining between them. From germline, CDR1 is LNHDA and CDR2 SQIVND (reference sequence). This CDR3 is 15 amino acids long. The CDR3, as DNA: TGTGCCAGTAGTATTTTATTAAGCAGGAATTATGGCTACACCTTC. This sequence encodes CASSILLSRNYGYTF.

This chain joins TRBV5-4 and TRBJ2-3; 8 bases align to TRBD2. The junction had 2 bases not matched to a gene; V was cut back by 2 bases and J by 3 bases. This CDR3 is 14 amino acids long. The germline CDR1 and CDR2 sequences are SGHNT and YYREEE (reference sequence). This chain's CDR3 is CASSLAGATDTQYF. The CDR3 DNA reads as TGTGCCAGCAGCTTAGCGGGAGCTACAGATACGCAGTATTTT.

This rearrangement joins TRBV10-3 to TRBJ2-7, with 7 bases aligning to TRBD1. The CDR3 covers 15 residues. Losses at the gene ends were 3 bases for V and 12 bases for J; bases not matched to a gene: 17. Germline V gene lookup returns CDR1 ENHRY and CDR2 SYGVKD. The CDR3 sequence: CAISEPDRADFPLYF. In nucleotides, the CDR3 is TGTGCCATCAGTGAACCCGACAGGGCTGACTTTCCGCTGTACTTC.

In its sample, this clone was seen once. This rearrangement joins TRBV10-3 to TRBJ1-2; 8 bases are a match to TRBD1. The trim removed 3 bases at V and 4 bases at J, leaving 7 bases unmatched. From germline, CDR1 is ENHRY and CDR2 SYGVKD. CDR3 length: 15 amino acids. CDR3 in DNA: TGTGCCATCAGTGAACAGGGGGAGGACACCTATGGCTACACCTTC. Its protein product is CAISEQGEDTYGYTF.

The DNA of the CDR3 is TGCGCCAGCAGCCAAGTAGGAGTCGGCGGTCCCTCCTACGAGCAGTACTTC. This codes for CASSQVGVGGPSYEQYF. The chain carries TRBV4-1 and TRBJ2-7; D is undetermined. The CDR3 is 17 residues long. Trimming pared 1 base from V and 0 bases from J, leaving 16 bases between. Germline V CDR1 and CDR2: MGHRA, YSYEKL.

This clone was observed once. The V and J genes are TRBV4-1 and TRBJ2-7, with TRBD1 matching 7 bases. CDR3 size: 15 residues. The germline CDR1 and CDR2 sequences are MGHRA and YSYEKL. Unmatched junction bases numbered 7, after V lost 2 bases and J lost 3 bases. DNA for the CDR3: TGCGCCAGCAGCCAACCGGGACAGAGGGACTACGAGCAGTACTTC. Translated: CASSQPGQRDYEQYF.

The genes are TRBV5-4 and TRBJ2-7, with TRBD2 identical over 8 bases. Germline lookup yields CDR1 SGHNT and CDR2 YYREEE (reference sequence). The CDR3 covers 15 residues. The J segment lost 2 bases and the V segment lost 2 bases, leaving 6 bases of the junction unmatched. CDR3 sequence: CASSFGAGGTYEQYF. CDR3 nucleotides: TGTGCCAGCAGCTTCGGGGCGGGGGGCACCTACGAGCAGTACTTC.

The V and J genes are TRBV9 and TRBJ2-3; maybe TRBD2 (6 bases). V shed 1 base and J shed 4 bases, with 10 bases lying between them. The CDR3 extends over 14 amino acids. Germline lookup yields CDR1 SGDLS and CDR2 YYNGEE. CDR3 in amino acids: CASSVTLASDTQYF. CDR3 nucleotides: TGTGCCAGCAGCGTAACACTAGCTTCAGATACGCAGTATTTT.